This entry describes one T cell receptor (beta chain). This record comes from a study of OX40 agonist ivuxolimab in advanced cancers. Whole-study context: Patients were treated with intravenous ivuxolimab, dosed at 0.01 to 10 mg/kg and infused every 2 weeks.

From germline, CDR1 is SGHRS and CDR2 YFSETQ. Trimming left V 1 base short and J 3 bases short, with 10 bases between. The CDR3 runs 14 residues. Produced via immunoSEQ multiplex PCR; TCRdb's table is partial and in-frame only. The sample holds 55,000 to 80,000 clones, about nine tenths seen once. Exclusion applied to patients with autoimmune disease history or systemic immunosuppression. Samples of blood were obtained at baseline, on cycle 4 day 1, and on cycle 7 day 1. The source of this sequence is an adult with an advanced solid tumor such as melanoma, head and neck, liver or kidney cancer. The J gene is TRBJ1-2, the V gene TRBV5-1; D not resolved. Material: CD4+ or CD8+ T cells sorted from blood, obtained in a trial of the OX40 agonist ivuxolimab. In nucleotides, the CDR3 is TGCGCCAGCAGCTTGCGAAGGGCGGACTATGGCTACACCTTC. Translating it yields CASSLRRADYGYTF.